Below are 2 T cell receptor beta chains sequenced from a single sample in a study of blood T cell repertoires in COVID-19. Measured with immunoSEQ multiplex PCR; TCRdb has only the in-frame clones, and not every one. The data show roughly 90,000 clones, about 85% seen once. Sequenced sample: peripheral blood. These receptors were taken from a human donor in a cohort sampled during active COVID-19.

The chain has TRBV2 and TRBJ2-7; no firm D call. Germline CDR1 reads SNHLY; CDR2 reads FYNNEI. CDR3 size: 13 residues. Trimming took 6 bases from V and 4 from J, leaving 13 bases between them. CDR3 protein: CASSISMWYEQYF. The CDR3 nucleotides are TGTGCCAGCAGCATCTCTATGTGGTACGAGCAGTACTTC. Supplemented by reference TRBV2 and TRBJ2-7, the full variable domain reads EPEVTQTPSHQVTQMGQEVILRCVPISNHLYFYWYRQILGQKVEFLVSFYNNEISEKSEIFDDQFSVERPDGSNFTLKIRSTKLEDSAMYFCASSISMWYEQYFGPGTRLTVT.

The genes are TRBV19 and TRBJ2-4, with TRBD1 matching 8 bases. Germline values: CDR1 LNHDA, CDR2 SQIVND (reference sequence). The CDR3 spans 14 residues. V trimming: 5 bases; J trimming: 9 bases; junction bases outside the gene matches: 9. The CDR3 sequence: CASSRGQEDGIQYF. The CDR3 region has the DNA TGTGCCAGTAGTCGGGGACAGGAAGATGGCATTCAGTACTTC.